Listed below are T cell receptor beta chains from one sample, sequenced in a study of identical twins. TCRdb used MiXCR to reprocess the 5' RACE reads, holding one entry per CDR3 protein. The table has nearly 900,000 distinct CDR3 sequences, over 9% seen once; the top ten hold 1.5% to 2%. These data are also associated with another study on yellow fever vaccine responses in identical twins.

The sample comprised PBMCs. The receptors were gathered from a young woman in good health. The CDR3 runs from the conserved cysteine through the conserved F or W. The D gene is left open where the match is weak. Clone size is shown for a subset of rows, as once, few, many or a class of expanded clone.

>TRBJ2-1|.|TRBV18|.
CASRSDRPNEQFF
TGTGCCAGTCGATCGGACCGCCCCAATGAGCAGTTCTTC
>TRBJ1-1|.|TRBV10-3|TRBD1
CAITHGQESTEAFF
TGTGCCATCACCCACGGACAGGAGAGCACTGAAGCTTTCTTT
>TRBJ2-7|.|TRBV5-1|.
CASSRDGETYEQYF
TGCGCCAGCAGCAGGGACGGGGAAACCTACGAGCAGTACTTC
>TRBJ2-2|.|TRBV24-1|TRBD2
CATSDRGLVNTGELFF
TGTGCCACCAGTGACCGGGGACTAGTAAACACCGGGGAGCTGTTTTTT
>TRBJ1-1|.|TRBV7-9|.
CASSSRTAMNTEAFF
TGTGCCAGCAGCTCACGGACAGCTATGAACACTGAAGCTTTCTTT
>TRBJ1-2|once|TRBV18|.
CASSPPTVPYGYTF
TGTGCCAGCTCACCACCGACAGTACCCTATGGCTACACCTTC
>TRBJ2-6|.|TRBV7-9|.
CASSSWPGAGANVLTF
TGTGCCAGCAGCTCCTGGCCTGGGGCTGGGGCCAACGTCCTGACTTTC
>TRBJ2-5|few|TRBV4-1|.
CASSPSEGPPQETQYF
TGCGCCAGCAGCCCGTCAGAGGGACCACCCCAAGAGACCCAGTACTTC
>TRBJ1-2|many|TRBV24-1|TRBD1
CATSASWDRVSGYTF
TGTGCCACCAGTGCCTCATGGGACAGGGTGTCTGGCTACACCTTC
>TRBJ2-3|few|TRBV12-3/TRBV12-4|.
CASSNRDLLDTQYF
TGTGCCAGCAGCAACCGGGACTTGTTAGATACGCAGTATTTT
>TRBJ2-7|once|TRBV19|TRBD1
CASRPSDREQRSYNEQYF
TGTGCCAGTAGACCCAGCGACAGGGAGCAGAGGAGCTATAACGAGCAGTACTTC
>TRBJ2-2|few|TRBV7-7|.
CASSRHEGFGELFF
TGTGCCAGCAGCCGCCACGAAGGGTTCGGGGAGCTGTTTTTT
>TRBJ2-2|few|TRBV25-1|TRBD2
CASSGSSGSVTGELFF
TGTGCCAGCAGTGGGTCTAGCGGGAGTGTCACCGGGGAGCTGTTTTTT